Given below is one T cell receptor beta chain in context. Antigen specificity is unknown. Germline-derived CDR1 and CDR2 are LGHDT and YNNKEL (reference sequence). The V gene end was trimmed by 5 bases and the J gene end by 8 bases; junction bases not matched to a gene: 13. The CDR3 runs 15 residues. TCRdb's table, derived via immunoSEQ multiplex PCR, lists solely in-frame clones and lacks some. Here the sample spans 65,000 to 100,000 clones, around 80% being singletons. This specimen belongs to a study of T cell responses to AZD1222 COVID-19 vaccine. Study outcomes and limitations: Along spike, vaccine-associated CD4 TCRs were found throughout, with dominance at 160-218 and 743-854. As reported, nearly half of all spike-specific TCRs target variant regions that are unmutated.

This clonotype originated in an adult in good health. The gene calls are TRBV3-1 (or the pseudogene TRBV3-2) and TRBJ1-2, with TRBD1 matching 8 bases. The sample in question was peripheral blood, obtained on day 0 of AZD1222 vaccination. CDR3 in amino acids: CASSERGQGIRGYTF. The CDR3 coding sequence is TGTGCCAGCAGCGAGCGCGGACAGGGAATAAGGGGCTACACCTTC.